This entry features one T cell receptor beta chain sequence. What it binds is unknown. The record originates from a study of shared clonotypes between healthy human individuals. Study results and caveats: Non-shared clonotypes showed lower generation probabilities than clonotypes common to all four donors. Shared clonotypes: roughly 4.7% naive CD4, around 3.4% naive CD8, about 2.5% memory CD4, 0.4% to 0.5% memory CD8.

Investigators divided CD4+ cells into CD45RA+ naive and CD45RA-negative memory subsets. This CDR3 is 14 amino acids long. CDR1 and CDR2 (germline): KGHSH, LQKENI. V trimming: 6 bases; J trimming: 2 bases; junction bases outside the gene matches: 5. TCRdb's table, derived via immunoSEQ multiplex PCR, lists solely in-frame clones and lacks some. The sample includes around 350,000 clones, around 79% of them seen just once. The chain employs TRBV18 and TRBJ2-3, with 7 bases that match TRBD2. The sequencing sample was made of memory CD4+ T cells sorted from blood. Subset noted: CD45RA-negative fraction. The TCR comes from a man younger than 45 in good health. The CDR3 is CASSKSGATDTQYF. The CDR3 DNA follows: TGTGCCAGCTCTAAAAGCGGGGCCACAGATACGCAGTATTTT. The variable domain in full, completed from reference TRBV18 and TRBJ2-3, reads NAGVMQNPRHLVRRRGQEARLRCSPMKGHSHVYWYRQLPEEGLKFMVYLQKENIIDESGMPKERFSAEFPKEGPSILRIQQVVRGDSAAYFCASSKSGATDTQYFGPGTRLTVL.